This T cell receptor beta chain is from a study of T-cell memory formation after mild COVID-19. Study-wide context: Largely donor-specific TCR clusters were found. General study findings and limits: Pre-infection memory carried some responding clones, suggesting that cross-reactive memory joined.

In TCRdb, the 5' RACE reads were re-called with MiXCR into one record per CDR3 protein. Of about 81,000 distinct CDR3 sequences in the sample, more than 20% were seen once. The length of the CDR3 is 16 residues. V lost 7 bases to trimming and J lost 4 bases; unmatched junction nucleotides: 8. Germline V gene lookup returns CDR1 SGHVS and CDR2 FNYEAQ. As concerns this clonotype: Its antigen is unknown.

Source material: PBMCs or a T cell subset sorted from them (not recorded which). This receptor was obtained from a man in his late teens or twenties who had mild COVID-19 (a few samples of this study predate the infection). Cell type and time point are not known. The chain carries TRBV7-6 and TRBJ2-2, with TRBD2 matching 11 bases. DNA for the CDR3: TGTGCCAGCACCTTTAGCGGGGGGGCCGGCACCGGGGAGCTGTTTTTT. Translation gives CASTFSGGAGTGELFF.